Sequencing of this T cell receptor beta chain was carried out in a study of blood T cell repertoires in COVID-19. The CDR3 has 12 amino acids. Germline V lookup: CDR1 SQVTM, CDR2 ANQGSEA. The V and J ends lost 2 bases and 8 bases respectively, with 13 bases between them. Sequencing used immunoSEQ multiplex PCR; TCRdb keeps in-frame clones, though not all of them. The sample contains a few hundred thousand clones, more than 75% of which appear only once. The sample was peripheral blood. This rearrangement joins TRBV29-1 to TRBJ2-7; D call uncertain. The receptor was isolated from a woman in her 30s with COVID-19, enrolled during active disease. CDR3 sequence: CSVESPPNQQYF. In DNA, the CDR3 is TGCAGCGTTGAATCCCCCCCTAATCAGCAGTACTTC.